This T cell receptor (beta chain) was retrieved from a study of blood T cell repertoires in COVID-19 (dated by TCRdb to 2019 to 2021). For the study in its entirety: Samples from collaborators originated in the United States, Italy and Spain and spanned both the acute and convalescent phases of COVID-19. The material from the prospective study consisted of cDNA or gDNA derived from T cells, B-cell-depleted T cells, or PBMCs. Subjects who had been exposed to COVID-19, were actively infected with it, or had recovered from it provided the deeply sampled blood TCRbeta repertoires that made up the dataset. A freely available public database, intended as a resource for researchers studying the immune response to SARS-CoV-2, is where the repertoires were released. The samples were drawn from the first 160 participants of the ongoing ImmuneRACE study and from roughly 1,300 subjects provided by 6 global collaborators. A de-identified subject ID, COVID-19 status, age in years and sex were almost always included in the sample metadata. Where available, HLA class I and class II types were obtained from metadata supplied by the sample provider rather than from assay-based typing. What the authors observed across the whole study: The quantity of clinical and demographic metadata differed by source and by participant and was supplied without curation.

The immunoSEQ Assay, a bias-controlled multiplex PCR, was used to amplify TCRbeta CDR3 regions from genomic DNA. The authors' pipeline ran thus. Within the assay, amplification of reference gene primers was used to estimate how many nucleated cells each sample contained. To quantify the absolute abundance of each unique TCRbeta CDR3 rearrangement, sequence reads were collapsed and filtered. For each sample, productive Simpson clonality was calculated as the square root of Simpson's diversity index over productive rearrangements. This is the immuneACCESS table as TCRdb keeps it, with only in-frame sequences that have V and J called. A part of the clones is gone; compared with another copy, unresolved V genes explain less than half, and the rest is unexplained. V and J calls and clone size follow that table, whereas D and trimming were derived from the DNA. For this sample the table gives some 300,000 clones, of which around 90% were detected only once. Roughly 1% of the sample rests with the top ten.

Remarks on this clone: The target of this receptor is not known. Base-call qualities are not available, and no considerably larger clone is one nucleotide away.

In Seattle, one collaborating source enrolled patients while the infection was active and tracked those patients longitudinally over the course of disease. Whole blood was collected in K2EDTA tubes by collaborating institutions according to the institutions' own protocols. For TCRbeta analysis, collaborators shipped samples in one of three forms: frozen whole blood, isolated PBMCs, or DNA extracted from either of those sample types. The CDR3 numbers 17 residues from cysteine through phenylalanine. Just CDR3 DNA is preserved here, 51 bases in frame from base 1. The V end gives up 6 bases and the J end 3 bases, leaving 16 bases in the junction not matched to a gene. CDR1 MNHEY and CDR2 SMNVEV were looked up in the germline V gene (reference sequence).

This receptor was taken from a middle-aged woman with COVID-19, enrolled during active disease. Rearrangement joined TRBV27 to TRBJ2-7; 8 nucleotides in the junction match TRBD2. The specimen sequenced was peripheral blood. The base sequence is TGTGCCAGCAGCTCTTTGATGAGCGGGAGTCCTGGCTACGAGCAGTACTTC. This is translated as CASSSLMSGSPGYEQYF.